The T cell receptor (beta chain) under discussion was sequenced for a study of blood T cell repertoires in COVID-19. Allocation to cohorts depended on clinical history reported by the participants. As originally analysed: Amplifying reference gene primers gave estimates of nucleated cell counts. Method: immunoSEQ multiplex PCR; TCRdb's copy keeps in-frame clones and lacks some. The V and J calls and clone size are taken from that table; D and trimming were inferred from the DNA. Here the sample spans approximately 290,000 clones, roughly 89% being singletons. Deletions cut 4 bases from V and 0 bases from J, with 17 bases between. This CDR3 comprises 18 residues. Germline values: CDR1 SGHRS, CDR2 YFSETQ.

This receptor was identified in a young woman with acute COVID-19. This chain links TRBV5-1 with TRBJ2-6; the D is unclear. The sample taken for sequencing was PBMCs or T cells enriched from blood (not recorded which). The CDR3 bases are TGCGCCAGCAGCGTGTTGATAGCTCCGAGCTCTGGGGCCAACGTCCTGACTTTC. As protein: CASSVLIAPSSGANVLTF.